What follows are 26 T cell receptor beta chains derived from one specimen sequenced in a study of blood T cell repertoires in COVID-19. Sequencing used immunoSEQ multiplex PCR; TCRdb keeps in-frame clones, though not all of them. The table has some 200,000 clones, roughly 84% seen once; the top ten hold 15% to 20%. Source material: peripheral blood. These receptors originate from a woman at least 80 years old with active or convalescent COVID-19.

This clone appeared once. V is TRBV4-3 and J is TRBJ2-5; 11 bases align to TRBD1. Trimming removed 3 bases from V and 2 bases from J; junction bases left unmatched: 5. CDR3 length: 16 residues. Germline V gene data show CDR1 as LGHNA and CDR2 as YSLEER. CDR3 sequence: CASSQWDRGNQETQYF. As DNA, the CDR3 is TGCGCCAGCAGCCAGTGGGACAGGGGGAATCAAGAGACCCAGTACTTC.

The chain couples TRBV18 to TRBJ2-3; 16 nucleotides match TRBD2. CDR3 length equals 21 residues. With 3 bases clipped from V and 3 bases from J, the junction kept 15 bases outside the gene matches. CDR1 and CDR2 (germline): KGHSH, LQKENI. The CDR3 loop reads CASSPQRGTSGRALPTDTQYF. The CDR3, as DNA: TGTGCCAGCTCACCCCAGCGCGGGACTAGCGGGAGGGCACTACCTACAGATACGCAGTATTTT.

CDR3 residues: CASSEGVTSGGTGETQYF. CDR3 DNA sequence: TGTGCCAGCAGTGAAGGGGTTACTAGCGGGGGGACCGGAGAGACCCAGTACTTC. V gene TRBV6-1 combines with J gene TRBJ2-5; 12 bases are shared with TRBD2. The CDR3 length is 18 residues. V shed 1 base, J shed 4 bases, and the junction held 10 bases outside the gene matches. Germline loops: CDR1 MNHNS, CDR2 SASEGT.

The chain couples TRBV6-2 or TRBV6-3 to TRBJ1-2; maybe TRBD1 (5 bases). The germline V gene has CDR1 MNHEY and CDR2 SVGEGT. Trimming took off 2 bases at V and 4 bases at J, with 11 bases between the two ends. There are 14 residues in the CDR3. The CDR3 spells CASSYRGPIYGYTF. The CDR3 nucleotides read TGTGCCAGCAGTTACAGGGGTCCTATCTATGGCTACACCTTC.

This clone was found once. No DNA is shown, since the ends of the CDR3 on it are uncertain; the CDR3 is the one TCRdb lists. This chain joins TRBV5-5 and TRBJ1-1; the table assigns TRBD1, which was not confirmed against the DNA. Germline lookup yields CDR1 SGHKS and CDR2 YYEKEE (reference sequence). With termini counted, the CDR3 has 11 amino acids. CDR3 sequence: CASILGSEAFF.

The chain uses TRBV19 and TRBJ1-4; maybe TRBD1 (6 bases). This CDR3 comprises 15 residues. The V end lost 6 bases, the J end lost 3 bases, and 14 bases lay between the germline ends. From germline, CDR1 is LNHDA and CDR2 SQIVND (reference sequence). This CDR3 reads CASRPTGLANEKLFF. The CDR3 DNA reads as TGTGCCAGTAGACCTACAGGGCTGGCTAATGAAAAACTGTTTTTT.

This chain uses TRBV30 with TRBJ2-7; 8 nucleotides line up with TRBD2. This CDR3 region has 14 residues. The V gene's germline CDR1 is GTSNPN and CDR2 SVGIG (reference sequence). V lost 8 bases and J lost 0; bases outside the gene matches: 9. The CDR3 DNA is TGTGCCGGACGGGGGCGGGGGGACTCCTACGAGCAGTACTTC. The encoded protein is CAGRGRGDSYEQYF.

This chain uses TRBV15 with TRBJ2-7; TRBD2 aligns across 9 bases. Trimming cost V 1 base and J 3 bases; bases outside gene matches: 1. The CDR3 is 14 residues long. Germline assignment: CDR1 LNHNV and CDR2 YYDKDF (reference sequence). Written as DNA, the CDR3 is TGTGCCACCAGCAGAGGACTAGCGGACTACGAGCAGTACTTC. Translating gives CATSRGLADYEQYF.

J is TRBJ2-5 and V is TRBV28, with D tentatively TRBD2 (5 bases). This CDR3 is 15 amino acids long. V shed 5 bases and J shed 4 bases, with 17 bases lying between them. Per germline, CDR1 MDHEN and CDR2 SYDVKM. CDR3 bases: TGTGCCAGCAGTCCCCCCCGGCGGGTTCTAGAGACCCAGTACTTC. Translating gives CASSPPRRVLETQYF. Filled out from reference TRBV28 and TRBJ2-5, the complete variable domain reads DVKVTQSSRYLVKRTGEKVFLECVQDMDHENMFWYRQDPGLGLRLIYFSYDVKMKEKGDIPEGYSVSREKKERFSLILESASTNQTSMYLCASSPPRRVLETQYFGPGTRLLVL.

The chain joins TRBV4-3 to TRBJ1-1; 7 nucleotides agree with TRBD1. CDR3 length: 14 amino acids. Per germline, CDR1 LGHNA and CDR2 YSLEER. Losses at the gene ends were 4 bases for V and 7 bases for J; bases not matched to a gene: 9. The CDR3 sequence: CASSRGQEPLEAFF. DNA for the CDR3: TGCGCCAGCAGCCGTGGACAGGAGCCCCTTGAAGCTTTCTTT.

V is TRBV10-1 and J is TRBJ2-7; 7 bases are shared with TRBD1. From germline, CDR1 is WNHNN and CDR2 SYGVQD (reference sequence). J gave up 4 bases and V 5 bases, and 14 bases lay outside the gene matches. The CDR3 length is 16 residues. CDR3 protein: CASSINLRDRGYEQYF. The DNA of the CDR3 is TGCGCCAGCAGTATCAACCTCCGGGACAGAGGGTACGAGCAGTACTTC.

This clone has just a few counts. This chain links TRBV5-1 with TRBJ2-2; D possibly corresponds to TRBD1 (6 bases). Per the germline V gene, CDR1 is SGHRS and CDR2 is YFSETQ. V was pared by 7 bases and J by 1 base, with 14 bases between. The CDR3 loop spans 15 amino acids. The CDR3 nucleotides are TGCGCCAGCTCGACCGGGACATTGAACACCGGGGAGCTGTTTTTT. It translates to CASSTGTLNTGELFF.

This chain links TRBV19 with TRBJ1-1; maybe TRBD1 (6 bases). The CDR3 contains 13 residues. Germline CDR1 reads LNHDA; CDR2 reads SQIVND (reference sequence). The germline V and J ends were trimmed by 5 bases and 2 bases, with 9 bases remaining between them. CDR3 sequence (DNA): TGTGCCAGTAGTGTCGGGACAAACACTGAAGCTTTCTTT. It translates to CASSVGTNTEAFF.

CDR3 sequence: CASSGTGVSGNTIYF. Written as DNA, the CDR3 is TGTGCCAGCAGTGGAACAGGGGTCTCTGGAAACACCATATATTTT. This rearrangement joins TRBV6-6 to TRBJ1-3; 7 nucleotides match TRBD1. Germline V gene lookup returns CDR1 MNHNY and CDR2 SVGAGI (reference sequence). CDR3 length equals 15 residues. V dropped 5 bases and J dropped 0; count of bases not matched to a gene: 4.

The chain recombines TRBV14 with TRBJ1-1; D not resolved. Deletions cut 4 bases from V and 1 base from J, with 13 bases between. CDR3 length: 15 residues. The germline gives CDR1 SGHDN, CDR2 FVKESK. CDR3 in DNA: TGTGCCAGCAGCCCCTGGAGGTTGCGGAACACTGAAGCTTTCTTT. Translation gives CASSPWRLRNTEAFF.

This clone occurred once. The rearrangement uses TRBV19 and TRBJ2-4; 7 bases match TRBD1. The CDR3 totals 16 residues. V dropped 4 bases and J dropped 0; count of bases not matched to a gene: 6. Germline V gene data show CDR1 as LNHDA and CDR2 as SQIVND (reference sequence). CDR3 in amino acids: CASSTGQTLAKNIQYF. The CDR3 DNA follows: TGTGCCAGTAGTACGGGACAGACACTAGCCAAAAACATTCAGTACTTC.

The V call is TRBV15, the J call TRBJ2-5, with D possibly being TRBD1 (5 bases). This CDR3 contains 14 residues. Trimming took off 5 bases at V and 5 bases at J, with 15 bases between the two ends. Per the germline V gene, CDR1 is LNHNV and CDR2 is YYDKDF (reference sequence). The CDR3 spells CATSSAIPGETQYF. The CDR3 DNA sequence: TGTGCCACCAGCTCCGCCATACCAGGGGAGACCCAGTACTTC. The variable domain in full, completed from reference TRBV15 and TRBJ2-5, reads DAMVIQNPRYQVTQFGKPVTLSCSQTLNHNVMYWYQQKSSQAPKLLFHYYDKDFNNEADTPDNFQSRRPNTSFCFLDIRSPGLGDTAMYLCATSSAIPGETQYFGPGTRLLVL.

The gene calls are TRBV7-6 and TRBJ2-4; 9 nucleotides agree with TRBD1. The CDR3 spans 13 residues. Germline loops: CDR1 SGHVS, CDR2 FNYEAQ. With 6 bases clipped from V and 8 bases from J, the junction kept 5 bases outside the gene matches. The CDR3 reads CASSRTGADIQYF. The CDR3, as DNA: TGTGCCAGCAGTCGGACAGGGGCAGACATTCAGTACTTC. Looking up the rest from reference TRBV7-6 and TRBJ2-4 gives the full variable domain: GAGVSQSPRYKVTKRGQDVALRCDPISGHVSLYWYRQALGQGPEFLTYFNYEAQQDKSGLPNDRFSAERPEGSISTLTIQRTEQRDSAMYRCASSRTGADIQYFGAGTRLSVL.

The rearrangement joins TRBV11-3 to TRBJ2-1; D possibly corresponds to TRBD2 (5 bases). The CDR3 loop spans 15 amino acids. V was shortened by 3 bases and J by 2 bases, with 11 bases between the two germline ends. The germline gives CDR1 SGHNT, CDR2 YENEEA. The CDR3 protein is CASSFFTTTYNEQFF. The DNA for the CDR3 is TGTGCCAGCAGCTTTTTTACGACTACCTACAATGAGCAGTTCTTC.

This clone was counted only a few times. The chain carries TRBV5-6 and TRBJ2-1, with TRBD1 as a possible D gene (5 bases). Germline CDR1 is SGHDT and CDR2 is YYEEEE. This CDR3 comprises 14 residues. V dropped 1 base and J dropped 7 bases, with 12 bases sitting between them. DNA of the CDR3: TGTGCCAGCAGCTTGCAGGCAGGGCAAAATGAGCAGTTCTTC. It translates to CASSLQAGQNEQFF.

This clone was seen once. V usage is TRBV9 and J usage is TRBJ2-5; possibly TRBD1 for D (6 bases). V gave up 0 bases and J gave up 5 bases, with 17 bases separating them. This CDR3 comprises 16 residues. CDR1 is SGDLS and CDR2 is YYNGEE in the germline V gene. The CDR3 loop reads CASSVAGVRGKETQYF. The CDR3 DNA sequence: TGTGCCAGCAGCGTAGCTGGTGTCAGGGGAAAGGAGACCCAGTACTTC. The full variable domain, completed using reference TRBV9 and TRBJ2-5, is DSGVTQTPKHLITATGQRVTLRCSPRSGDLSVYWYQQSLDQGLQFLIQYYNGEERAKGNILERFSAQQFPDLHSELNLSSLELGDSALYFCASSVAGVRGKETQYFGPGTRLLVL.

The J gene is TRBJ2-1, the V gene TRBV10-3; D may be TRBD2 (6 bases). Germline lookup yields CDR1 ENHRY and CDR2 SYGVKD. V gave up 6 bases and J gave up 7 bases, with 16 bases separating them. The CDR3 totals 14 residues. DNA for the CDR3: TGTGCCATCAGGACCGGGACTTCCTCAAATGAGCAGTTCTTC. This codes for CAIRTGTSSNEQFF.

This clone occurred many times. The rearrangement uses TRBV5-1 and TRBJ2-1; 11 bases agree with TRBD2. V was clipped by 4 bases and J by 5 bases; unmatched bases: 2. Germline CDR1 reads SGHRS; CDR2 reads YFSETQ. CDR3 size: 14 residues. The CDR3 loop reads CASSTSGGNNEQFF. Here the CDR3 DNA reads TGCGCCAGCAGCACTAGCGGGGGTAACAATGAGCAGTTCTTC.

CDR3: CASSGTSGRKYNEQFF. The CDR3, as DNA: TGTGCCAGCTCTGGGACTAGCGGGAGGAAATACAATGAGCAGTTCTTC. The V gene is TRBV3-1 (or the pseudogene TRBV3-2), the J gene TRBJ2-1, with 15 positions matching TRBD2. Germline CDR1 reads LGHDT; CDR2 reads YNNKEL (reference sequence). This CDR3 is 16 amino acids long. V shed 8 bases, J shed 4 bases, and the junction held 6 bases outside the gene matches.

The chain combines TRBV7-6 with TRBJ1-1; 9 bases are a match to TRBD1. This CDR3 has 15 amino acids. With V trimmed by 5 bases and J by 6 bases, 10 bases remained unmatched. The germline CDR1 and CDR2 sequences are SGHVS and FNYEAQ. The CDR3, as DNA: TGTGCCAGCAGCCCAGAGGGGACAGGGTGGTCTGAAGCTTTCTTT. This gives the protein CASSPEGTGWSEAFF.

V is TRBV6-5 and J is TRBJ2-3; D ambiguous. In germline, CDR1 is MNHEY, CDR2 SVGAGI. Trimming pared 0 bases from V and 6 bases from J, leaving 7 bases between. The CDR3 length is 13 residues. This chain's CDR3 is CASSYSESDTQYF. CDR3 in DNA: TGTGCCAGCAGTTACTCGGAGTCGGATACGCAGTATTTT.